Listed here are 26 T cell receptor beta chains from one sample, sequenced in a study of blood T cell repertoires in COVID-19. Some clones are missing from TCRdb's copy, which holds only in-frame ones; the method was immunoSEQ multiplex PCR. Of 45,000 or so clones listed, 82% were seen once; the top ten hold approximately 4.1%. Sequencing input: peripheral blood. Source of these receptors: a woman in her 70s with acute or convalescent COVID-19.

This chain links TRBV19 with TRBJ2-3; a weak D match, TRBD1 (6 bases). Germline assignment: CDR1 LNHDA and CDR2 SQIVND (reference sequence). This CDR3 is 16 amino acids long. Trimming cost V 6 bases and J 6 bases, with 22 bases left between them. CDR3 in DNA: TGTGCCAGTAGAGCCCCTTTAGGGGGAGACGGGGATACGCAGTATTTT. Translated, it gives CASRAPLGGDGDTQYF.

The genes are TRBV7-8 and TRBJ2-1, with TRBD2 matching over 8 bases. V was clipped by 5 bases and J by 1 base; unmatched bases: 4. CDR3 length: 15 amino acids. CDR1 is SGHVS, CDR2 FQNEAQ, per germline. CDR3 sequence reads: CASSEAGGSYNEQFF. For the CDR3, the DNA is TGTGCCAGCAGCGAGGCGGGAGGTTCCTACAATGAGCAGTTCTTC.

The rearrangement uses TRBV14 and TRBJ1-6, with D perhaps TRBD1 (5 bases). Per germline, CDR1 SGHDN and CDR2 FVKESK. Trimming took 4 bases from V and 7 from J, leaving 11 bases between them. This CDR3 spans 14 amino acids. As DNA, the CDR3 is TGTGCCAGCAGCCTGGGGACTGCGAATTCACCCCTCCACTTT. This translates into CASSLGTANSPLHF.

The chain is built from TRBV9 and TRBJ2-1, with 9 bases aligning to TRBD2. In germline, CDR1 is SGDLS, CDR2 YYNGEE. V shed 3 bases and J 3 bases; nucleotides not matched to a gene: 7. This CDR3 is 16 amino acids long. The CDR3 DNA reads TGTGCCAGCAGCGCGTTGGGTAGCGGGGGCTACAATGAGCAGTTCTTC. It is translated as CASSALGSGGYNEQFF. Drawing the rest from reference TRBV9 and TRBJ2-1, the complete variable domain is DSGVTQTPKHLITATGQRVTLRCSPRSGDLSVYWYQQSLDQGLQFLIQYYNGEERAKGNILERFSAQQFPDLHSELNLSSLELGDSALYFCASSALGSGGYNEQFFGPGTRLTVL.

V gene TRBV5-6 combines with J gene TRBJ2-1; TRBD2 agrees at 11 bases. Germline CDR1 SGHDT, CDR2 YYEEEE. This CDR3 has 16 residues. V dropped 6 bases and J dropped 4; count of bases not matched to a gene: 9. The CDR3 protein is CASNPIAGGGYNEQFF. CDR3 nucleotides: TGTGCCAGCAACCCTATAGCGGGAGGGGGGTACAATGAGCAGTTCTTC.

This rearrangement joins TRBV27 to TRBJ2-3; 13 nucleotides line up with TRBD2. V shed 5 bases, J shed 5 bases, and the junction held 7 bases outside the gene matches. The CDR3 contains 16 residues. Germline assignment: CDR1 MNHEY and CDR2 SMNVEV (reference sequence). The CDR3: CASSPRTSGRGDTQYF. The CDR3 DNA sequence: TGTGCCAGCAGTCCCAGGACTAGCGGGAGAGGAGATACGCAGTATTTT.

CDR3 in amino acids: CASSQGASNQPQHF. As DNA, the CDR3 is TGTGCCAGCAGCCAGGGGGCAAGCAATCAGCCCCAGCATTTT. The chain links TRBV3-1 (or the pseudogene TRBV3-2) to TRBJ1-5, with a tentative D call TRBD1 (6 bases). The V end was cut by 3 bases, the J end by 1 base, with 7 bases between. Germline CDR1 is LGHDT and CDR2 is YNNKEL (reference sequence). There are 14 residues in the CDR3.

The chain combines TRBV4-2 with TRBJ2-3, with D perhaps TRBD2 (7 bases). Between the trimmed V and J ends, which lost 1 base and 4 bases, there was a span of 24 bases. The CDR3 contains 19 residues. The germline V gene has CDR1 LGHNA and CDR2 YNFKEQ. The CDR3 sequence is CASSQVVSRGRAFPDTQYF. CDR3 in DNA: TGTGCCAGCAGCCAAGTGGTGTCGAGGGGGAGGGCCTTCCCAGATACGCAGTATTTT.

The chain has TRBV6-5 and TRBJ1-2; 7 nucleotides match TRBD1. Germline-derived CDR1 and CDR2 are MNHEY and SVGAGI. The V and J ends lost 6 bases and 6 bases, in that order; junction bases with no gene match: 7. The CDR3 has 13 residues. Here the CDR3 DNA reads TGTGCCAGCAGGCTAGGGACAGCGGATGGCTACACCTTC. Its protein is CASRLGTADGYTF.

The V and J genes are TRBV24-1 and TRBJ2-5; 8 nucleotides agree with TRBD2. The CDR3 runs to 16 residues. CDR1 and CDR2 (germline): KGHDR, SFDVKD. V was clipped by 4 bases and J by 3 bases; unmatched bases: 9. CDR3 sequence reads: CATSEGASGFKETQYF. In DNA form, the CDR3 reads TGTGCCACCAGTGAGGGGGCTAGCGGGTTTAAAGAGACCCAGTACTTC.

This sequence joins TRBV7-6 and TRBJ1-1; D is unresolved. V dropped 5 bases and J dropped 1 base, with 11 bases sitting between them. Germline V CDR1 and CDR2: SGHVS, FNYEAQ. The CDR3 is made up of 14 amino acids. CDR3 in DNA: TGTGCCAGCAGCCCCCTATTGTGGAACACTGAAGCTTTCTTT. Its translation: CASSPLLWNTEAFF.

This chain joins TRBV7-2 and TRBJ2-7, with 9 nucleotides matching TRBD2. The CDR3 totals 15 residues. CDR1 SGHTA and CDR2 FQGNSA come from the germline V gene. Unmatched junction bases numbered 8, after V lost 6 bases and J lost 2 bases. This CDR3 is CASSPILAGTYEQYF. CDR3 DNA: TGTGCCAGCAGTCCAATCCTAGCGGGGACCTACGAGCAGTACTTC.

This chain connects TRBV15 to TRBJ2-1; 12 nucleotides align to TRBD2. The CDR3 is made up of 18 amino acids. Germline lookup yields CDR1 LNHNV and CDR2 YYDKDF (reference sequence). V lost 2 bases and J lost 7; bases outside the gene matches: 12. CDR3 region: CATSRTKSGTSGSNEQFF. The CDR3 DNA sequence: TGTGCCACCAGCAGAACTAAATCCGGGACTAGCGGGTCTAATGAGCAGTTCTTC.

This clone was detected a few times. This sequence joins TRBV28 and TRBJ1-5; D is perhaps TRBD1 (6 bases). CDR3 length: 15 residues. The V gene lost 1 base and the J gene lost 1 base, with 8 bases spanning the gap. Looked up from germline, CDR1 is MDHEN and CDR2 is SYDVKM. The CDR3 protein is CASSLSTGSNQPQHF. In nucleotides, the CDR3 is TGTGCCAGCAGTTTATCTACAGGGAGCAATCAGCCCCAGCATTTT.

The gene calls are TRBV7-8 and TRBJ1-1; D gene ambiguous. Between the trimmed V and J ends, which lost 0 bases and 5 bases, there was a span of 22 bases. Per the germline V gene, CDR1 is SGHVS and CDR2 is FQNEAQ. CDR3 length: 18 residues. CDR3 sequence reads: CASSLASVREFGRTEAFF. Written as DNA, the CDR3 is TGTGCCAGCAGCTTAGCATCGGTCCGGGAGTTTGGGAGAACTGAAGCTTTCTTT.

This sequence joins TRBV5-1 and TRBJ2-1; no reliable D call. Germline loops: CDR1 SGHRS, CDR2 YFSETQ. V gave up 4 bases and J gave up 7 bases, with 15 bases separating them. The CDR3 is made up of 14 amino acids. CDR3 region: CASSGGTLINEQFF. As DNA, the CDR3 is TGCGCCAGCAGCGGCGGTACTTTGATTAATGAGCAGTTCTTC.

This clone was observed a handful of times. CDR3 in DNA: TGCGCCAGCAGCTTGGGGCCTGATCAGCCCCAGCATTTT. Protein sequence: CASSLGPDQPQHF. J is TRBJ1-5 and V is TRBV5-1, with D unresolved. Germline V CDR1 and CDR2: SGHRS, YFSETQ. The CDR3 covers 13 residues. The V gene lost 0 bases and the J gene lost 5 bases, with 6 bases spanning the gap.

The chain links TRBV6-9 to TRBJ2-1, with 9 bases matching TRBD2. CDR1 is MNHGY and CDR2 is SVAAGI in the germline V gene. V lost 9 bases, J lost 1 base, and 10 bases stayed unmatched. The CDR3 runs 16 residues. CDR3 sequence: CARPPNAGGSYNEQFF. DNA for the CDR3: TGTGCCAGGCCTCCGAATGCGGGAGGGTCCTACAATGAGCAGTTCTTC.

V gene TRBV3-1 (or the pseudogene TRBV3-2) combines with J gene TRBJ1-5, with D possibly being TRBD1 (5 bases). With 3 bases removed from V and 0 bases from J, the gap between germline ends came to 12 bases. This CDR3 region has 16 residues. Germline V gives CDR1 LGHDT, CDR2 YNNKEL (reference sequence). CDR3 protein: CASSQGPNYSNQPQHF. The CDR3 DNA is TGTGCCAGCAGCCAGGGGCCCAATTATAGCAATCAGCCCCAGCATTTT.

Here the CDR3 DNA reads TGTGCCAGCAGCCATGGCGCAGGGGATGAGCAGTTCTTC. The encoded protein is CASSHGAGDEQFF. The chain recombines TRBV3-1 (or the pseudogene TRBV3-2) with TRBJ2-1; perhaps TRBD1 as D (6 bases). The CDR3 has 13 amino acids. Germline V gene sequence: CDR1 LGHDT, CDR2 YNNKEL (reference sequence). V lost 3 bases to trimming and J lost 8 bases, with 11 bases between them.

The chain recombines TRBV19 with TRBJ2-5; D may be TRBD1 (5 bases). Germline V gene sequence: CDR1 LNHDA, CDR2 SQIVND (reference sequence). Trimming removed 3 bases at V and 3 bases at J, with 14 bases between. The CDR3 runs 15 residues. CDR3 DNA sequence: TGTGCCAGTAGTATTGTGACAGCGAGAGAAGAGACCCAGTACTTC. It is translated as CASSIVTAREETQYF.

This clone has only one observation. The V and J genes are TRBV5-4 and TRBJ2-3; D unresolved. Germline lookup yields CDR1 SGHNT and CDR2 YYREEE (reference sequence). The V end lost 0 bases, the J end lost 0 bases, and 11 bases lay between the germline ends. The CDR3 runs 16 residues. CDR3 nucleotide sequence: TGTGCCAGCAGCTTGGGCCCAGGAACGAGCACAGATACGCAGTATTTT. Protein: CASSLGPGTSTDTQYF.

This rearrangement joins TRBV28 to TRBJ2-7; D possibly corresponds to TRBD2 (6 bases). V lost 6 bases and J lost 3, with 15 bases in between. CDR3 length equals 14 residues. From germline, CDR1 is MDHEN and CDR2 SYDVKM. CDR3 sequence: CASSPALGGYEQYF. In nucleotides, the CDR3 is TGTGCCAGCAGCCCGGCCCTCGGGGGCTACGAGCAGTACTTC.

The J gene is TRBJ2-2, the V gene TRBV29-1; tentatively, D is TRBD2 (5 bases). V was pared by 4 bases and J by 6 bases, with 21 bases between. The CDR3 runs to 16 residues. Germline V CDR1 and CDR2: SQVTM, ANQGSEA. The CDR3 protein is CSVARGLASTSGELFF. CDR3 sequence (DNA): TGCAGCGTTGCCCGGGGTTTAGCTAGCACATCCGGGGAGCTGTTTTTT.

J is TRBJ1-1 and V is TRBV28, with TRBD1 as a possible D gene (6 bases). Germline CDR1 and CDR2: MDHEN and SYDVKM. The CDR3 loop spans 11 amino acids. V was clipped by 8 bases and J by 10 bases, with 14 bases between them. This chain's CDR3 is CASAHRVVAFF. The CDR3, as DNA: TGTGCCAGCGCACACAGGGTGGTAGCTTTCTTT.

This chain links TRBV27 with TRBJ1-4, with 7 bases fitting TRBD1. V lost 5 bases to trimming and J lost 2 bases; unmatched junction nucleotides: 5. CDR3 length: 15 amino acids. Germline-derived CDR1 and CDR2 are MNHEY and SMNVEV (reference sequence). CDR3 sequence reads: CASSQTGFTNEKLFF. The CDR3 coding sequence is TGTGCCAGCAGTCAGACAGGGTTCACTAATGAAAAACTGTTTTTT.